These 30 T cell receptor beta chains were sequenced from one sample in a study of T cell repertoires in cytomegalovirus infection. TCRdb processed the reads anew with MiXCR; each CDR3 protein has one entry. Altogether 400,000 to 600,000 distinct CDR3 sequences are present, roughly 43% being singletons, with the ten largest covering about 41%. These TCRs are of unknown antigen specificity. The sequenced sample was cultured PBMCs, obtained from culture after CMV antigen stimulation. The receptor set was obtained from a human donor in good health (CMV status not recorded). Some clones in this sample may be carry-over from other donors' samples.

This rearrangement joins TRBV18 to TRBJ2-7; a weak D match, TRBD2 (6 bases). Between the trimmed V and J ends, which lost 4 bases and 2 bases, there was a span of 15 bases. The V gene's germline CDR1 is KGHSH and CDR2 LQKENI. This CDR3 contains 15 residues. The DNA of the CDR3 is TGTGCCAGCTCACAAACTAGCCGAGCCCCCTACGAGCAGTACTTC. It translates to CASSQTSRAPYEQYF.

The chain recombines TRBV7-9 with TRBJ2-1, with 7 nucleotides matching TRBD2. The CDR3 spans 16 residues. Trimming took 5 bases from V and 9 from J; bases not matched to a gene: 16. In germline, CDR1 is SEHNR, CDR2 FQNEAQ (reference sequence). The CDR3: CASSPRSSGQSGEQFF. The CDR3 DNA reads TGTGCCAGCAGCCCTCGATCTAGCGGACAAAGCGGTGAGCAGTTCTTC.

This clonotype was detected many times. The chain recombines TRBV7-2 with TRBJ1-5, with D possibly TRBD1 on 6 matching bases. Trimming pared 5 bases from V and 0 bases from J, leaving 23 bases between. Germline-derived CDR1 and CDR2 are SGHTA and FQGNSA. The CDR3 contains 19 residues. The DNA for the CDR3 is TGTGCCAGCAGCCCCCCAAACAGGGCCAGCGGTAATAGCAATCAGCCCCAGCATTTT. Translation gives CASSPPNRASGNSNQPQHF.

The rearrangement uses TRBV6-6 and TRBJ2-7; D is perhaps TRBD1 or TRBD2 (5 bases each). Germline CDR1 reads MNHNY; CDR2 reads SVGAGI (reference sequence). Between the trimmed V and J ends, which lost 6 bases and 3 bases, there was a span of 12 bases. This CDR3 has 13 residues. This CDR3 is CASRAGANYEQYF. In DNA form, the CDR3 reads TGTGCCAGCAGGGCCGGGGCTAACTACGAGCAGTACTTC.

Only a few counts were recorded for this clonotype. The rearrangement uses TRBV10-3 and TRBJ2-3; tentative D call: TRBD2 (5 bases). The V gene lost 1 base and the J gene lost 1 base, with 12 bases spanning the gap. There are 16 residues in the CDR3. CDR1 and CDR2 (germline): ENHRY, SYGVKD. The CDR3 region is CAISELVSSRTDTQYF. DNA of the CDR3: TGTGCCATCAGTGAGTTGGTCTCTAGCCGCACAGATACGCAGTATTTT.

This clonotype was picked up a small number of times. The CDR3 nucleotides are TGTGCCAGCAGCCCCCCGATCGGAAGCACAGATACGCAGTATTTT. Its protein product is CASSPPIGSTDTQYF. The chain links TRBV6-1 to TRBJ2-3; D is uncertain. The V end lost 6 bases, the J end lost 0 bases, and 13 bases lay between the germline ends. The CDR3 loop spans 15 amino acids. Per the germline V gene, CDR1 is MNHNS and CDR2 is SASEGT.

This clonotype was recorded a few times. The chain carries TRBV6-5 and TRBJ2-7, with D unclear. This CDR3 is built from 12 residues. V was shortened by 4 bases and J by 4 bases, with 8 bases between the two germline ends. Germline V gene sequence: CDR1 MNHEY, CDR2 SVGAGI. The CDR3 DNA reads TGTGCCAGCAGTTTCAACGGGTACGAGCAGTACTTC. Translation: CASSFNGYEQYF.

CDR3 protein: CASSYRGEVGYGYTF. The CDR3, as DNA: TGTGCCAGCAGTTACAGGGGGGAGGTAGGCTATGGCTACACCTTC. The V call is TRBV6-6, the J call TRBJ1-2; D is perhaps TRBD1 (6 bases). The V gene lost 2 bases and the J gene lost 4 bases, with 14 bases spanning the gap. CDR3 size: 15 residues. Per germline, CDR1 MNHNY and CDR2 SVGAGI (reference sequence).

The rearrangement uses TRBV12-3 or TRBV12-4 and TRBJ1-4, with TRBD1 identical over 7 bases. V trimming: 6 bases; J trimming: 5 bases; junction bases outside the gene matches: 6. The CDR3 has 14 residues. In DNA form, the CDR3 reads TGTGCCAGCAGCCCGAGGGGGCGAAATGAAAAACTGTTTTTT. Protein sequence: CASSPRGRNEKLFF.

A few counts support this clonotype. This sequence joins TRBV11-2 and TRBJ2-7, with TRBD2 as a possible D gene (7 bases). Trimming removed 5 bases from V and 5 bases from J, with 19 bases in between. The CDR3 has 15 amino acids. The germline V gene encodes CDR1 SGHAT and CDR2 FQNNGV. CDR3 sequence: CASSASGGARDEQYF. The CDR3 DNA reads TGTGCCAGCAGCGCGTCTGGGGGGGCGCGAGACGAGCAGTACTTC. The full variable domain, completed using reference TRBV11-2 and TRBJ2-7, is EAGVAQSPRYKIIEKRQSVAFWCNPISGHATLYWYQQILGQGPKLLIQFQNNGVVDDSQLPKDRFSAERLKGVDSTLKIQPAKLEDSAVYLCASSASGGARDEQYFGPGTRLTVT.

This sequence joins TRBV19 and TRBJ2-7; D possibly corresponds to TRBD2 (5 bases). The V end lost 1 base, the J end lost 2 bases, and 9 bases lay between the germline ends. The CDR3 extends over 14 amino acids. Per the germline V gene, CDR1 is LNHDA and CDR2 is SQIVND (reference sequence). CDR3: CASSIGAGTYEQYF. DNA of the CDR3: TGTGCCAGTAGTATAGGGGCCGGGACCTACGAGCAGTACTTC.

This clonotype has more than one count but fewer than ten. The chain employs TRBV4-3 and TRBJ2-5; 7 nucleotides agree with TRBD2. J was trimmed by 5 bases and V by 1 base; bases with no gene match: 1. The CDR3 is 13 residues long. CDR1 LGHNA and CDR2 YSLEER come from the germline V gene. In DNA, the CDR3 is TGCGCCAGCAGCCAAGGGGGAGGGGAGACCCAGTACTTC. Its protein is CASSQGGGETQYF.

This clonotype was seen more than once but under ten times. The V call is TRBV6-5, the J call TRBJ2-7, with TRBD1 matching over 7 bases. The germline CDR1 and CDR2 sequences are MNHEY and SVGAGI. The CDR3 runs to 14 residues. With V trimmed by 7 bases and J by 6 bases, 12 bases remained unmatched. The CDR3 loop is CASTLSRGNGEQYF. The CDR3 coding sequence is TGTGCCAGCACCCTCTCCAGGGGGAATGGCGAGCAGTACTTC.

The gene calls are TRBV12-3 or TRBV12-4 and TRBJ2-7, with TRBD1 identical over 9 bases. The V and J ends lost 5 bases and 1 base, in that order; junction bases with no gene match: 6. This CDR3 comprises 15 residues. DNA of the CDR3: TGTGCCAGCAGTCGTGGGACAGGGCCATCCTACGAGCAGTACTTC. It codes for CASSRGTGPSYEQYF.

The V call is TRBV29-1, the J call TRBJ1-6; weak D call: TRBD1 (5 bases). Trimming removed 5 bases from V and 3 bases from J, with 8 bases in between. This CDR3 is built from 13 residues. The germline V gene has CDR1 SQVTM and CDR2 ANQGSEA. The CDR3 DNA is TGCAGCGTTACGACAGACTATAATTCACCCCTCCACTTT. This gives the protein CSVTTDYNSPLHF.

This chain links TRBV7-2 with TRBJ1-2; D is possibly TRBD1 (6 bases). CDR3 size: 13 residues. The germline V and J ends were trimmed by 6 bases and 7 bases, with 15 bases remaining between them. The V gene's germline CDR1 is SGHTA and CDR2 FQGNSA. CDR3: CASSYGGAGGYTF. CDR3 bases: TGTGCCAGCAGTTACGGGGGCGCCGGTGGCTACACCTTC.

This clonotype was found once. CDR3 protein: CASSTYSYEQYF. CDR3 nucleotide sequence: TGTGCCAGCAGCACCTATTCCTACGAGCAGTACTTC. The genes are TRBV6-2 or TRBV6-3 and TRBJ2-7, with unresolved D. The V gene lost 6 bases and the J gene lost 1 base, with 7 bases spanning the gap. Germline lookup yields CDR1 MNHEY and CDR2 SVGEGT. CDR3 length: 12 residues.

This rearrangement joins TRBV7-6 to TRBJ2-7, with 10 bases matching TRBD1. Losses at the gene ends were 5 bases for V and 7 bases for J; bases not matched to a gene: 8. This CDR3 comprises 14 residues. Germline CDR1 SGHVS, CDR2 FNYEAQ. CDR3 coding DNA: TGTGCCAGCAGCCAGGGACAGGGGATAGGAGAGCAGTACTTC. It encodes CASSQGQGIGEQYF.

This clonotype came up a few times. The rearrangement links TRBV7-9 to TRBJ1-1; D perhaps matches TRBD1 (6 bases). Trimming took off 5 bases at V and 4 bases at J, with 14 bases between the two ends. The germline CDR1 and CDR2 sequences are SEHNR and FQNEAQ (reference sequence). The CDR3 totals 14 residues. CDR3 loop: CASSIQGQGTEAFF. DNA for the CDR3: TGTGCCAGCAGCATACAGGGCCAGGGCACTGAAGCTTTCTTT.

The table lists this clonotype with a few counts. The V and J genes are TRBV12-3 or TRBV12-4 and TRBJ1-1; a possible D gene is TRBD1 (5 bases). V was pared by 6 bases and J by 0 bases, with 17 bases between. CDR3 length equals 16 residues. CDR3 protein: CASSLGPHRLNTEAFF. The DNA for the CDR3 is TGTGCCAGCAGCCTTGGCCCGCACAGGTTGAACACTGAAGCTTTCTTT.

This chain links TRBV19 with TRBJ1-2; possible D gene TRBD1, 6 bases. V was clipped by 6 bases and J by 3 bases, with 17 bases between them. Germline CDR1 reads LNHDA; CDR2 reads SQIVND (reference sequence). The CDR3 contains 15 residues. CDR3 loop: CASSTGAQGYYGYTF. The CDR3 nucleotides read TGTGCCAGTAGCACAGGAGCACAGGGCTACTATGGCTACACCTTC. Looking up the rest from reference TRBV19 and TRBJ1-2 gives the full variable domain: DGGITQSPKYLFRKEGQNVTLSCEQNLNHDAMYWYRQDPGQGLRLIYYSQIVNDFQKGDIAEGYSVSREKKESFPLTVTSAQKNPTAFYLCASSTGAQGYYGYTFGSGTRLTVV.

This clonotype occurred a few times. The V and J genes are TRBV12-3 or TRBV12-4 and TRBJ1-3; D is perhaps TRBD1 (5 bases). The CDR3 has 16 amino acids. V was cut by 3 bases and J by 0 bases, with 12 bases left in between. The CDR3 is CASSFGGLISGNTIYF. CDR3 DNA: TGTGCCAGCAGTTTTGGGGGTTTAATCTCTGGAAACACCATATATTTT.

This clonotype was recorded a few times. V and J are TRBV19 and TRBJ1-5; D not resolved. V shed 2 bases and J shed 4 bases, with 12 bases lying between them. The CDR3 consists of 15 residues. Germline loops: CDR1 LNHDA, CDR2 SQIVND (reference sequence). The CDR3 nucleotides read TGTGCCAGTAGTATACAGGCAGGTGATAATCAGCCCCAGCATTTT. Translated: CASSIQAGDNQPQHF.

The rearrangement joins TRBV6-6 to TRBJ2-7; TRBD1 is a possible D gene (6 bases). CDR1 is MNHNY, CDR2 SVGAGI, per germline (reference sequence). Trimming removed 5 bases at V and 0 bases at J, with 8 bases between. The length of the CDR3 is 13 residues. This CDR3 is CASSTGHSYEQYF. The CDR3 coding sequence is TGTGCCAGCAGTACAGGGCACTCCTACGAGCAGTACTTC.

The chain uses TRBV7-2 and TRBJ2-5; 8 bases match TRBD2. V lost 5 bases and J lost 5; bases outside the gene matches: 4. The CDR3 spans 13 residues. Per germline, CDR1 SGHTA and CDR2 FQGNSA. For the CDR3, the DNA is TGTGCCAGCAGCCGCGGGAGGCCGGAGACCCAGTACTTC. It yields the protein CASSRGRPETQYF.

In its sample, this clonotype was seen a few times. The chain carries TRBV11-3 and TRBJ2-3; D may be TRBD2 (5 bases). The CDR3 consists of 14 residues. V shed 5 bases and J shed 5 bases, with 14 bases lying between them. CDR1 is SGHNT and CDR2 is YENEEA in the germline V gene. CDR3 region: CASSPLRSGDTQYF. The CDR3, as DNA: TGTGCCAGCAGCCCCCTGCGGAGCGGAGATACGCAGTATTTT. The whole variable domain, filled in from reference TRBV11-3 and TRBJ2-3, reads EAGVVQSPRYKIIEKKQPVAFWCNPISGHNTLYWYLQNLGQGPELLIRYENEEAVDDSQLPKDRFSAERLKGVDSTLKIQPAELGDSAVYLCASSPLRSGDTQYFGPGTRLTVL.

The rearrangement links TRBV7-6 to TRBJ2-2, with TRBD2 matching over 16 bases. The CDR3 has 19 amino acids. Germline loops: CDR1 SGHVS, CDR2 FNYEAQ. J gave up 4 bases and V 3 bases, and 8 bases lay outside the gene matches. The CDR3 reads CASSFLGTSGRGTTGELFF. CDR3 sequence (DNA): TGTGCCAGCAGCTTCCTCGGGACTAGCGGGAGGGGGACCACCGGGGAGCTGTTTTTT.

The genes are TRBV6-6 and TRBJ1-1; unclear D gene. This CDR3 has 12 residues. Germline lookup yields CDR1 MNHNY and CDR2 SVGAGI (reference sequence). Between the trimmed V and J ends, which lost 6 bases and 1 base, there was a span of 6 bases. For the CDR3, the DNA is TGTGCCAGCAGCCCCTCGAACACTGAAGCTTTCTTT. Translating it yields CASSPSNTEAFF.

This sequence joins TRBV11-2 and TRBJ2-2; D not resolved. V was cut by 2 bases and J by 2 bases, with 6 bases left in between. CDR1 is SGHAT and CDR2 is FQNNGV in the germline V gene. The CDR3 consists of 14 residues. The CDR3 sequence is CASSLFPNTGELFF. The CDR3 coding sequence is TGTGCCAGCAGCTTATTTCCCAACACCGGGGAGCTGTTTTTT. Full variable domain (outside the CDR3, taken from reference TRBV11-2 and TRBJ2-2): EAGVAQSPRYKIIEKRQSVAFWCNPISGHATLYWYQQILGQGPKLLIQFQNNGVVDDSQLPKDRFSAERLKGVDSTLKIQPAKLEDSAVYLCASSLFPNTGELFFGEGSRLTVL.

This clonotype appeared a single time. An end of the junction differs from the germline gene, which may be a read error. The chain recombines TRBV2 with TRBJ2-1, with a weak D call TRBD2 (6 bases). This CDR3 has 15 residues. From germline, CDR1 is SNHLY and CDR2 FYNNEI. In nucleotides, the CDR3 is TGTGCCAGCAGTGATAGCGGAGCCTCCTACAATGAACAGTTCTTC. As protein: CASSDSGASYNEQFF.